This T cell receptor (beta chain) was retrieved from a study of T cells after yellow fever vaccination. Notes on the study in general: Although the secondary response was weaker, it peaked faster, at day 5 versus 15.

This clonotype showed up just a few times. Its antigen is not identified. MiXCR, run by TCRdb on the 5' RACE reads, gives a single entry per CDR3 protein. The data hold about 74,000 distinct CDR3 sequences, with approximately 7% observed a single time. Trimming took off 3 bases at V and 4 bases at J, with 15 bases between the two ends. Germline assignment: CDR1 LGHNA and CDR2 YNFKEQ. This CDR3 region has 15 residues. The specimen was CD8+ T cells sorted from PBMCs, collected around 5 days after the first yellow fever vaccination. The chain links TRBV4-2 to TRBJ2-5, with TRBD1 as a possible D gene (6 bases). This clonotype originated in a man between 18 and 29 years old who received the YFV17D yellow fever vaccine. The CDR3 protein is CASSHRDNLPETQYF. The CDR3 region has the DNA TGTGCCAGCAGCCACCGGGACAACCTCCCAGAGACCCAGTACTTC.